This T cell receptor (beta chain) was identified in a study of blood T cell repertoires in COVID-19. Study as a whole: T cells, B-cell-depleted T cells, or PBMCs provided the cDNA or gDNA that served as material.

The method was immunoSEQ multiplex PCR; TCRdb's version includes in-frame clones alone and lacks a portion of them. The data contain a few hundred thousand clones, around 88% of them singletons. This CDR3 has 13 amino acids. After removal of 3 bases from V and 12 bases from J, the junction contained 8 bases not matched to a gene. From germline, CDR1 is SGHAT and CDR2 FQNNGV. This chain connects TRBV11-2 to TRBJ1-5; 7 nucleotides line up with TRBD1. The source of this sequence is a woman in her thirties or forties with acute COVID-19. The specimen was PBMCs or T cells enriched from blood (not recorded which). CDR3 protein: CASSLDRQGLQHF. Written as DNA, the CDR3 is TGTGCCAGCAGCTTGGACCGACAGGGCCTCCAGCATTTT.